The rows below give T cell receptor beta chains drawn from one sample of a study of T-cell memory formation after mild COVID-19. MiXCR, run by TCRdb on the 5' RACE reads, gives a single entry per CDR3 protein. The sample yields roughly 120,000 distinct CDR3 sequences, approximately 15% seen once. Sequencing was done on a sample of PBMCs or a T cell subset sorted from them (not recorded which). The receptors were sampled from an adult woman who had mild COVID-19 (a few samples of this study predate the infection). Cell type and time point are not known. Both conserved end residues are part of each CDR3. D genes are given only for firm matches. Expanded clones are given a class, and other clones once, few, many or no size at all.

V gene	D gene	clone size	J gene	CDR3 DNA	CDR3 protein
TRBV14	-	-	TRBJ2-1	TGTGCCAGCAGCCGATGGACTTACTACAATGAGCAGTTCTTC	CASSRWTYYNEQFF
TRBV7-9	-	few	TRBJ2-1	TGTGCCTCCTTCGTGGGAGGAGGAAATGAGCAGTTCTTC	CASFVGGGNEQFF
TRBV5-6	TRBD1	many	TRBJ2-1	TGTGCCAGCAGCGAGACAGGGGGCACTGCCCTCTACAATGAGCAGTTCTTC	CASSETGGTALYNEQFF
TRBV2	-	-	TRBJ2-5	TGTGCCAGCAGTCAGGGTGAACCAAGACGGACCCAGTACTTC	CASSQGEPRRTQYF
TRBV7-7	-	-	TRBJ2-5	TGTGCCAGCAGCTTATCGTCGGACTCGGAGACCCAGTACTTC	CASSLSSDSETQYF
TRBV9	TRBD1	few	TRBJ1-4	TGTGCCAGCAGCGGACAGGGGGCCTTTAATGAAAAACTGTTTTTT	CASSGQGAFNEKLFF
TRBV20-1	TRBD1	few	TRBJ2-5	TGCAGTGCTAGATACCGAGCAGGGGGGACCCAGTACTTC	CSARYRAGGTQYF
TRBV19	TRBD1	-	TRBJ1-5	TGTGCCAGTAGCGCCGACAGGGTCACTCAGCCCCAGCATTTT	CASSADRVTQPQHF
TRBV14	-	many	TRBJ2-3	TGTGCCAGCAGCCAAGAACTGGGGTACACAGATACGCAGTATTTT	CASSQELGYTDTQYF
TRBV5-1	TRBD2	few	TRBJ2-1	TGCGCCAGCGCAATAGCGGGAGTCGATGAGCAGTTCTTC	CASAIAGVDEQFF
TRBV20-1	-	-	TRBJ1-1	TGCAGTGCTAGAGATCTCAGGGTGAACACTGAAGCTTTCTTT	CSARDLRVNTEAFF
TRBV11-2	-	-	TRBJ2-3	TGTGCCAGCAGCTTAGACCCATCGGATACGCAGTATTTT	CASSLDPSDTQYF